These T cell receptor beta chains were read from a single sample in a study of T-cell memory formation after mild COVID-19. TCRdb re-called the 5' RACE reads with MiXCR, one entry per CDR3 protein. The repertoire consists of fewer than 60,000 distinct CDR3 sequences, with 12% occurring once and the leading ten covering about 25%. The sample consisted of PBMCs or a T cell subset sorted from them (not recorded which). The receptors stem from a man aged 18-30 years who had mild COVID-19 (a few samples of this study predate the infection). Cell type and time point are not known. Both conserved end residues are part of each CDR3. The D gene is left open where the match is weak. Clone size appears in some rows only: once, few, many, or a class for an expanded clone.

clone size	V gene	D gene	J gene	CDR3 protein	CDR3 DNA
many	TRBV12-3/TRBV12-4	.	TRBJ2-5	CASSHTQETQYF	TGTGCCAGCAGCCACACCCAAGAGACCCAGTACTTC
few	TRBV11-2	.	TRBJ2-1	CASSLGTLYNEQFF	TGTGCCAGCAGCTTAGGAACGCTATACAATGAGCAGTTCTTC
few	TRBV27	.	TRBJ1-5	CASSSVNQPQHF	TGTGCCAGCAGTAGCGTTAATCAGCCCCAGCATTTT
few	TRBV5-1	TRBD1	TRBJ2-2	CATSGTGNTGELFF	TGCGCCACCTCCGGGACAGGGAACACCGGGGAGCTGTTTTTT
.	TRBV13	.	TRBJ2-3	CASSLAAGGSTTDTQYF	TGTGCCAGCAGCTTAGCGGCGGGTGGTTCTACCACAGATACGCAGTATTTT
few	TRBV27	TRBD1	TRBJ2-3	CASSSTGGLTDTQYF	TGTGCCAGCAGTTCAACAGGGGGGCTCACAGATACGCAGTATTTT
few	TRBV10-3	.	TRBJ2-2	CAIRRPTGRDNTGELFF	TGTGCCATCAGGAGACCGACAGGGAGGGATAACACCGGGGAGCTGTTTTTT
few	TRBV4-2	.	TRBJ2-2	CASSHRGSGELFF	TGTGCCAGCAGCCACAGGGGTTCCGGGGAGCTGTTTTTT
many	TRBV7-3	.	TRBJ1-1	CASSLYPGITEAFF	TGTGCCAGCAGCTTATACCCTGGGATCACTGAAGCTTTCTTT
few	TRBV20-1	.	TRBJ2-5	CSAPQSGLETQYF	TGCAGTGCGCCCCAGAGCGGGCTGGAGACCCAGTACTTC
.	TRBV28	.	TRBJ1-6	CASSLHREYSPLHF	TGTGCCAGCAGTTTACACAGGGAGTACTCACCCCTCCACTTT
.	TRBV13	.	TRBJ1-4	CASSETRAGGKKLFF	TGTGCCAGCAGCGAGACCCGGGCCGGAGGTAAAAAACTGTTTTTT
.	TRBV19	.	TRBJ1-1	CASMGGWNTEAFF	TGTGCCAGTATGGGGGGGTGGAACACTGAAGCTTTCTTT
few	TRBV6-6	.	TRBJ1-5	CASSNKGGQPQHF	TGTGCCAGCAGCAACAAGGGTGGTCAGCCCCAGCATTTT
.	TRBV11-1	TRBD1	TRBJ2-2	CASSAYRGPNTGELFF	TGTGCCAGCAGCGCCTACAGGGGCCCCAACACCGGGGAGCTGTTTTTT
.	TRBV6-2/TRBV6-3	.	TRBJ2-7	CASSYSKVQAEQYF	TGTGCCAGCAGTTACTCGAAGGTACAGGCCGAACAGTACTTC
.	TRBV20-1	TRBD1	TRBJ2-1	CSARDRTGGPNEQFF	TGCAGTGCTAGAGACCGGACAGGGGGTCCAAATGAGCAGTTCTTC
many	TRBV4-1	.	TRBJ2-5	CASSQEETQYF	TGCGCCAGCAGCCAAGAAGAGACCCAGTACTTC
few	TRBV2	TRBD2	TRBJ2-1	CASSGGGSSYNEQFF	TGTGCCAGCAGTGGGGGGGGGAGCTCCTACAATGAGCAGTTCTTC